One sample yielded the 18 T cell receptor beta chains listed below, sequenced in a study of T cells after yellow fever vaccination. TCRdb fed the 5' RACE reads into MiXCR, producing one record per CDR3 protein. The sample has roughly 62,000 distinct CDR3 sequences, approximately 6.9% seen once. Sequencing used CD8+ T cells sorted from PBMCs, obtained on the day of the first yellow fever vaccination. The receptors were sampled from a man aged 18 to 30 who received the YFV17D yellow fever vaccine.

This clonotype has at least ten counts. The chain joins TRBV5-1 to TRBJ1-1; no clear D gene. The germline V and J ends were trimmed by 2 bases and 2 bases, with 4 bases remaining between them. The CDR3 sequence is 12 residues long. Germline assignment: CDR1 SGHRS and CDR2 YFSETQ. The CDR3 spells CASSFGNTEAFF. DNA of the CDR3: TGCGCCAGCAGCTTTGGCAACACTGAAGCTTTCTTT. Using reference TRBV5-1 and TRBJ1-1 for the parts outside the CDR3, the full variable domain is KAGVTQTPRYLIKTRGQQVTLSCSPISGHRSVSWYQQTPGQGLQFLFEYFSETQRNKGNFPGRFSGRQFSNSRSEMNVSTLELGDSALYLCASSFGNTEAFFGQGTRLTVV.

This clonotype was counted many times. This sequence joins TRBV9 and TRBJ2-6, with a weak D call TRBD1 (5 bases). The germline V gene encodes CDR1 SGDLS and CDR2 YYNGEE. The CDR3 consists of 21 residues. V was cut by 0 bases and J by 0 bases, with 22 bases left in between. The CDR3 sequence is CASSVGFFRVTTHSGANVLTF. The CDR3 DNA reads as TGTGCCAGCAGCGTAGGCTTTTTCAGGGTGACAACCCACTCTGGGGCCAACGTCCTGACTTTC. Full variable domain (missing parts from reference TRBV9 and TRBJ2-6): DSGVTQTPKHLITATGQRVTLRCSPRSGDLSVYWYQQSLDQGLQFLIQYYNGEERAKGNILERFSAQQFPDLHSELNLSSLELGDSALYFCASSVGFFRVTTHSGANVLTFGAGSRLTVL.

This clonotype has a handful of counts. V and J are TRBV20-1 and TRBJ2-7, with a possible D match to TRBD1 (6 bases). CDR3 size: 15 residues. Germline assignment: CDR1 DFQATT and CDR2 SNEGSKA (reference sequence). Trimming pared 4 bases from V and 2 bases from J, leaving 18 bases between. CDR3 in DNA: TGCAGTGCTAAAGATCCCGGGACACCGGCCTACGAGCAGTACTTC. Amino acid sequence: CSAKDPGTPAYEQYF.

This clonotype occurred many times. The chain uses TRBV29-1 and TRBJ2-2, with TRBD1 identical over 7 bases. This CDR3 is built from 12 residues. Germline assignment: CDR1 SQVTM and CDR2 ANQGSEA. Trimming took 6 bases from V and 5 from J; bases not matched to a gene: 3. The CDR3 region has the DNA TGCAGCGTCGCGACAGGGACCGGGGAGCTGTTTTTT. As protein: CSVATGTGELFF.

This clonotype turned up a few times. The CDR3 is CASSQVGGVSEAFF. CDR3 sequence (DNA): TGCGCCAGCAGCCAAGTGGGGGGCGTGAGTGAAGCTTTCTTT. The genes are TRBV4-1 and TRBJ1-1; tentatively, D is TRBD1 (6 bases). Germline V CDR1 and CDR2: MGHRA, YSYEKL. The V gene lost 1 base and the J gene lost 7 bases, with 13 bases spanning the gap. This CDR3 is built from 14 residues.

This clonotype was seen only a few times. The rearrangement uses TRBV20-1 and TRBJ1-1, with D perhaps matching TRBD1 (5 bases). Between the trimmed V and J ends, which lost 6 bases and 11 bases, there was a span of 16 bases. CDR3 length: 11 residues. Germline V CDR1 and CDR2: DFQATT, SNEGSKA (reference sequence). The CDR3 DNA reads TGCAGTGCCCCGGGGACGCCGGGGGCTTTCTTT. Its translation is CSAPGTPGAFF.

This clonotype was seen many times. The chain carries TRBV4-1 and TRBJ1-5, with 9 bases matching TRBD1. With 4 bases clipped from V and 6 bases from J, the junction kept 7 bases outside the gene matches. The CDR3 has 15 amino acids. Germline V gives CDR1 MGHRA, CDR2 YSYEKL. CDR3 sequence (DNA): TGCGCCAGCAGCCCGCAACAGGGGGCTGGTCAGCCCCAGCATTTT. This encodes CASSPQQGAGQPQHF.

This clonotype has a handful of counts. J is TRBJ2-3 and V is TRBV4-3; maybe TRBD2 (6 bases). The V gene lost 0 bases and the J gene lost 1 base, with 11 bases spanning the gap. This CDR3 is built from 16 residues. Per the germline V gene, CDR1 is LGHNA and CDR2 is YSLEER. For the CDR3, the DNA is TGCGCCAGCAGCCAAGAGGGCGGGGAGCGCACAGATACGCAGTATTTT. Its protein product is CASSQEGGERTDTQYF.

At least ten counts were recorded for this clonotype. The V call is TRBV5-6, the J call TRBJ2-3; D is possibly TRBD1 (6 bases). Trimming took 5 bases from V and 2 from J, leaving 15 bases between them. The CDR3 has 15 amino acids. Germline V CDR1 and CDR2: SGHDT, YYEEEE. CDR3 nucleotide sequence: TGTGCCAGCAGACGGACAGTGGGGAACACAGATACGCAGTATTTT. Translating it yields CASRRTVGNTDTQYF.

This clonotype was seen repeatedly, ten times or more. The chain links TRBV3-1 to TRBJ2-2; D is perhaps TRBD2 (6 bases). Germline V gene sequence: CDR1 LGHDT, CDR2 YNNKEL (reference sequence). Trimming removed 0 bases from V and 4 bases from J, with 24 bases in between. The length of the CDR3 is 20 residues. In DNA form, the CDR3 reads TGTGCCAGCAGCCAAGAAAAGGAAGCCTGGGGGGATAGAAGCACCGGGGAGCTGTTTTTT. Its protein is CASSQEKEAWGDRSTGELFF. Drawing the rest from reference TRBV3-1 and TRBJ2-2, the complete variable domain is DTAVSQTPKYLVTQMGNDKSIKCEQNLGHDTMYWYKQDSKKFLKIMFSYNNKELIINETVPNRFSPKSPDKAHLNLHINSLELGDSAVYFCASSQEKEAWGDRSTGELFFGEGSRLTVL.

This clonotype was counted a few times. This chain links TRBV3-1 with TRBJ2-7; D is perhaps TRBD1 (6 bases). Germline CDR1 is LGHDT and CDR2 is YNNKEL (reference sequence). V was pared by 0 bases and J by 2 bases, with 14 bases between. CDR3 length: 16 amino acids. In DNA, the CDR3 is TGTGCCAGCAGCCAAGAGTTAGGGACACTAGCCTACGAGCAGTACTTC. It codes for CASSQELGTLAYEQYF.

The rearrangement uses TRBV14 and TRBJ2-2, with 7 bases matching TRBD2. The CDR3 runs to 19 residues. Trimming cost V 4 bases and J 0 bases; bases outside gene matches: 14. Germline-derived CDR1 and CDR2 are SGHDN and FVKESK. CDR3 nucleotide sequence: TGTGCCAGCAGCCTGCTATCGACTAGCCATCATCCGAACACCGGGGAGCTGTTTTTT. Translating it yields CASSLLSTSHHPNTGELFF.

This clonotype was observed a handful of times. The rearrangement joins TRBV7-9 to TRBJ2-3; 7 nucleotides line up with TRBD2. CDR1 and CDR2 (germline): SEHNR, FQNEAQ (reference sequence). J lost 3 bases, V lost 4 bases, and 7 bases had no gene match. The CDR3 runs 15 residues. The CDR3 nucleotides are TGTGCCAGCAGCTCGCCCGGGGGGTTGACAGATACGCAGTATTTT. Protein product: CASSSPGGLTDTQYF.

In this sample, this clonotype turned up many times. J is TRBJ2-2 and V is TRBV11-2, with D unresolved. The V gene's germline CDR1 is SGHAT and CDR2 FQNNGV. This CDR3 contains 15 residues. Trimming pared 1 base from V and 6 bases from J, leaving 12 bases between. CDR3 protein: CASSLVRGLSGELFF. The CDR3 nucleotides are TGTGCCAGCAGCTTAGTAAGAGGCCTCTCCGGGGAGCTGTTTTTT.

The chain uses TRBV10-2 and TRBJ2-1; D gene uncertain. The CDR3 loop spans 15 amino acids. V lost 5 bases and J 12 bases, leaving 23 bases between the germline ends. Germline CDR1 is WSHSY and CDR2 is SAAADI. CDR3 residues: CASSPSLKDGRGQFF. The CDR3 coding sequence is TGCGCCAGCAGTCCATCATTAAAAGACGGGCGCGGGCAGTTCTTC.

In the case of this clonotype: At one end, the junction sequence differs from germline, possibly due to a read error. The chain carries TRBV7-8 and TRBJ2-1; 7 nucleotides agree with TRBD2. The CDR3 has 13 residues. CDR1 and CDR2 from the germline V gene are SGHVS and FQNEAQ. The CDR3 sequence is CAGSPGLLGEQFF. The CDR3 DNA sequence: TGTGCCGGCAGCCCGGGACTACTAGGTGAGCAGTTCTTC.

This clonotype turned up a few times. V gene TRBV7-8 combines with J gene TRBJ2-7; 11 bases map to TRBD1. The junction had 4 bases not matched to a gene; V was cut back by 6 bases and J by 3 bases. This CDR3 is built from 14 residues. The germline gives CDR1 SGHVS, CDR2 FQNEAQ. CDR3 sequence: CASSSDRGLYEQYV. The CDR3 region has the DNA TGTGCCAGCAGTTCGGACAGGGGGCTCTACGAGCAGTACGTC.

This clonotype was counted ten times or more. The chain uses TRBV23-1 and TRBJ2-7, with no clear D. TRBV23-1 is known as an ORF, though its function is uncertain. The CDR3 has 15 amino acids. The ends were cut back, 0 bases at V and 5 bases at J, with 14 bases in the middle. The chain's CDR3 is CASSQSIGKGDEQYV. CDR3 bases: TGCGCCAGCAGTCAATCGATAGGGAAGGGTGACGAGCAGTACGTC.